The TCR beta chain described here comes from a study of post-analysis software for immune sequencing data. Across the whole study: Disease trajectories encompassed relapsing-remitting, secondary progressive and progressive-relapsing multiple sclerosis. Whole-study results and caveats: Among 5 or 6 TRBV segments more frequent in patients than controls were TRBV5-6, TRBV5-1 and TRBV20-1. Samples sharing a preparation batch grouped tightly together when assessed by F measure.

Sequencing libraries made from TCR beta cDNA carried unique molecular identifiers. TCRdb used MiXCR to reprocess the PCR reads, holding one entry per CDR3 protein. This sample has about 190,000 distinct CDR3 sequences, with 29% found just once. This clonotype was seen more than once but under ten times. What it binds is not known. Germline V gene data show CDR1 as SGHRS and CDR2 as YFSETQ. CDR3 length equals 18 residues. V shed 3 bases and J 8 bases; nucleotides not matched to a gene: 13. This clonotype originated in a girl under 18 with multiple sclerosis. The rearrangement joins TRBV5-1 to TRBJ2-1, with TRBD2 matching over 14 bases. The sample consisted of blood. The CDR3 nucleotides are TGCGCCAGCAGCTCGACGACTAGCGGGAGGGTTAGGGGTTATGAGCAGTTCTTC. This gives the protein CASSSTTSGRVRGYEQFF.